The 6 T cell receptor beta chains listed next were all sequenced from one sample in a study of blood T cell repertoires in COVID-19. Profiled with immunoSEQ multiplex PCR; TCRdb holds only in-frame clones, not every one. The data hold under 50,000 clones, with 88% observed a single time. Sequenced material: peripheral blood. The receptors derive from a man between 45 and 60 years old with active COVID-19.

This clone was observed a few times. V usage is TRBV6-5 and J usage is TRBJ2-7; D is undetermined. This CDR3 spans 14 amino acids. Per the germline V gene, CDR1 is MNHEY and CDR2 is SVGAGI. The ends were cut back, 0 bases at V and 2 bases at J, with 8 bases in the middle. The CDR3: CASSYSYQTYEQYF. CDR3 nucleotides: TGTGCCAGCAGTTACTCGTACCAGACCTACGAGCAGTACTTC.

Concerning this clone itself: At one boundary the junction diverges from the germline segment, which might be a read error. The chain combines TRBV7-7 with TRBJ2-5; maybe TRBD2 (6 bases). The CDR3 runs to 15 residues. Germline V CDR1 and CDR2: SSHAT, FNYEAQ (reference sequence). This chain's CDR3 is CASSLVPGRQETQYF. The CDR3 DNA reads TGTGCTAGCAGCTTAGTTCCAGGGAGGCAGGAGACCCAGTACTTC.

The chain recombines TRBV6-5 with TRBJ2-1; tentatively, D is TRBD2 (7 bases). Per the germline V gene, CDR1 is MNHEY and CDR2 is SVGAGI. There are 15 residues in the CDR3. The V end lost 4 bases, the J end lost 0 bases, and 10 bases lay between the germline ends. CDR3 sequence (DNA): TGTGCCAGCAGTTCCGGGGGGCGCTCCTACAATGAGCAGTTCTTC. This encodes CASSSGGRSYNEQFF.

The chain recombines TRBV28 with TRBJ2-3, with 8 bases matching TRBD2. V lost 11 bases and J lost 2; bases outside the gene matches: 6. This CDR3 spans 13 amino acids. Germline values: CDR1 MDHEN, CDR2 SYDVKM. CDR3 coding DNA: TGTGCCGGCTCGACTAGCGACACAGATACGCAGTATTTT. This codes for CAGSTSDTDTQYF.

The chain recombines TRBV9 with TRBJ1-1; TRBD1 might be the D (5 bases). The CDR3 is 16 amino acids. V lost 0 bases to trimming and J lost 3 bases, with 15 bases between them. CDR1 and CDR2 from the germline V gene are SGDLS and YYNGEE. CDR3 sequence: CASSVGGEDPYTEAFF. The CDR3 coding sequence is TGTGCCAGCAGCGTAGGAGGGGAGGATCCGTACACTGAAGCTTTCTTT.

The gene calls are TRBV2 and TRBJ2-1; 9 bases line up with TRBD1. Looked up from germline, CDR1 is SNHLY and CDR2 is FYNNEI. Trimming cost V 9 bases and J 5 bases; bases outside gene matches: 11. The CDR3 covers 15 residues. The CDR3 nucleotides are TGTGCCAGTTGCCCTGGGACAGGGCGGCACAATGAGCAGTTCTTC. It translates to CASCPGTGRHNEQFF. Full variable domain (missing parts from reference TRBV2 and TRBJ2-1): EPEVTQTPSHQVTQMGQEVILRCVPISNHLYFYWYRQILGQKVEFLVSFYNNEISEKSEIFDDQFSVERPDGSNFTLKIRSTKLEDSAMYFCASCPGTGRHNEQFFGPGTRLTVL.